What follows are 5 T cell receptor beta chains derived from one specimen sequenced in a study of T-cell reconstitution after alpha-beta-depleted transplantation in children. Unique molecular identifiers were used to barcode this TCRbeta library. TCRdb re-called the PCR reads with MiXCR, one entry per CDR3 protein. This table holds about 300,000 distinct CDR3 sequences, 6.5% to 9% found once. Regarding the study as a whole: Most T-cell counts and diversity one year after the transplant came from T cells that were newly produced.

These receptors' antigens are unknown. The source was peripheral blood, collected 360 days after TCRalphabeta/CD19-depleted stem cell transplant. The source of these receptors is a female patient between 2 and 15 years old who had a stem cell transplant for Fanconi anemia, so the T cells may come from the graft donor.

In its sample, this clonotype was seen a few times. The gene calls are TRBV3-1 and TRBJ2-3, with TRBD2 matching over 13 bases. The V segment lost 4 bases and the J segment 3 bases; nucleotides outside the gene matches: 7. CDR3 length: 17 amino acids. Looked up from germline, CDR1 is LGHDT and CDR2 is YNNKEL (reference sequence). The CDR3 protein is CASSPTSGGDGTDTQYF. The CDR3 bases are TGTGCCAGCAGCCCCACTAGCGGGGGGGATGGGACAGATACGCAGTATTTT.

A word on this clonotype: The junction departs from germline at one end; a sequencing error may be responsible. CDR3 DNA: TGTGCCAGCTGCCAAGAAACATGGGGGAATGAAAAACTGTTTTTT. Its protein is CASCQETWGNEKLFF. The chain employs TRBV3-1 and TRBJ1-4; possible D gene TRBD1, 5 bases. Germline loops: CDR1 LGHDT, CDR2 YNNKEL (reference sequence). The CDR3 covers 15 residues.

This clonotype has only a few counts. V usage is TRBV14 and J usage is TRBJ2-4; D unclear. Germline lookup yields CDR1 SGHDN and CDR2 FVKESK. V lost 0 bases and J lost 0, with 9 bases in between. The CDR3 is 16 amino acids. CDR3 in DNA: TGTGCCAGCAGCCAAGACCTCGGAATAGCCAAAAACATTCAGTACTTC. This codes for CASSQDLGIAKNIQYF.

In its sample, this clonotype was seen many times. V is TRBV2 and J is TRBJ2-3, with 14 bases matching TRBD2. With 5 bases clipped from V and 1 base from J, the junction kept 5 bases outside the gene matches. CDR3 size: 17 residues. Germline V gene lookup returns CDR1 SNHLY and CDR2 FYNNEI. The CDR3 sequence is CASSSGTSGRRTDTQYF. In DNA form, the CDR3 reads TGTGCCAGCAGTTCCGGGACTAGCGGGAGACGCACAGATACGCAGTATTTT.

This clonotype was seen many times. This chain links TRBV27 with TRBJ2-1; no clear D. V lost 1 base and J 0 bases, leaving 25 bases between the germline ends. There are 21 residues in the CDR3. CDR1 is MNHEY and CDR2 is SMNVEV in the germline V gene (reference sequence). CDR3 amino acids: CASSLWSLATAMKSSYNEQFF. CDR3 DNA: TGTGCCAGCAGTTTATGGTCGCTTGCTACCGCCATGAAGAGCTCCTACAATGAGCAGTTCTTC.